These T cell receptor beta chains were read from a single sample in a study of T cells in Graves' hyperthyroidism and ophthalmopathy. TCRdb fed the multiplex PCR reads into MiXCR, producing one record per CDR3 protein. The data show around 700,000 distinct CDR3 sequences, approximately 19% seen once. Sample: blood. These receptors were obtained from a woman aged 45-65 years with Graves' hyperthyroidism that later progressed to Graves' ophthalmopathy. CDR3s include the opening cysteine and the closing phenylalanine or tryptophan. A D gene is named only where the DNA matches it firmly.

>.|TRBV7-2|TRBJ1-2
CASSPRDPGPYGYTF
>TRBD1|TRBV6-2/TRBV6-3|TRBJ1-5
CASRETKRNQGAGQPQHF
>.|TRBV6-1|TRBJ2-5
CASSPTKLGQIYQETQYF
>.|TRBV4-1|TRBJ2-7
CASSQDLGTTYEQYF
>.|TRBV7-9|TRBJ1-1
CASSRGGSNTEAFF
>TRBD2|TRBV20-1|TRBJ2-1
CSARDFGGESSYNEQFF
>.|TRBV27|TRBJ1-5
CASSSPPGVHLYSNQRQHF
>.|TRBV13|TRBJ1-2
CASTRTNYGYTF
>.|TRBV20-1|TRBJ2-7
CSAEDSYEQYF
>TRBD1|TRBV5-1|TRBJ2-1
CASSLEGQGPYNEQFF
>TRBD2|TRBV20-1|TRBJ2-3
CSLLAGGTDTQYF
>.|TRBV7-2|TRBJ1-1
CASSLVPGLGTEAFF
>.|TRBV5-6|TRBJ1-2
CASSLRLSNGYTF
>.|TRBV4-1|TRBJ2-5
CASSQVLAVRETQYF
>.|TRBV5-1|TRBJ2-7
CASSLGRDDYEQYF
>.|TRBV3-1|TRBJ2-5
CASSQVLETQYF
>TRBD1|TRBV28|TRBJ2-1
CASSATPGQGRDEQFF
>.|TRBV6-2/TRBV6-3|TRBJ1-5
CASSYATYSNQPQHF
>.|TRBV6-5|TRBJ2-5
CASSYSETQYF
>.|TRBV15|TRBJ1-4
CATSRDIVGELFF
>.|TRBV27|TRBJ2-2
CASSAGGSNTGELFF
>.|TRBV12-3/TRBV12-4|TRBJ1-4
CASSPGTYGRHEKLFF
>TRBD2|TRBV2|TRBJ2-3
CASIRGLAGGNKDTPYF
>TRBD2|TRBV20-1|TRBJ2-5
CSAAVASGGTRQETQYF
>TRBD2|TRBV20-1|TRBJ2-3
CSARELAGVRDTQYF
>.|TRBV20-1|TRBJ1-5
CSARDLGNSNQPQHF
>TRBD2|TRBV6-1|TRBJ2-7
CASSESLAGGYEQYF